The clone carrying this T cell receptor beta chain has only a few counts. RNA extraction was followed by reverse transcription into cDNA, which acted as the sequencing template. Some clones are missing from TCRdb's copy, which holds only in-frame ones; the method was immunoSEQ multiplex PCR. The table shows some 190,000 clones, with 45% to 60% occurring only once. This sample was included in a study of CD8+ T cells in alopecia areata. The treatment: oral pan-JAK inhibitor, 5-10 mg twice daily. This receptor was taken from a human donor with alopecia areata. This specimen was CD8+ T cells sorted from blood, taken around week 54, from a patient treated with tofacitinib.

The chain's CDR3 is CASSTTGGGEQFF. DNA of the CDR3: TGCGCCAGCAGCACGACAGGGGGCGGGGAGCAGTTCTTC. The chain employs TRBV5-1 and TRBJ2-1; 10 nucleotides line up with TRBD1. From germline, CDR1 is SGHRS and CDR2 YFSETQ. V shed 4 bases and J 10 bases; nucleotides not matched to a gene: 5. The CDR3 extends over 13 amino acids.